Shown below are 14 T cell receptor beta chains from a single sample sequenced in a study of radiation and T cells in renal cell carcinoma (dated by TCRdb to 2020 to 2022). The library was built by means of the immunoSEQ multiplex PCR assay. Sourced from immuneACCESS, this table was stored by TCRdb with only in-frame sequences that have V and J called. A share of the clones is absent; for the studies checked, an unresolved V gene accounts for under half, and the remainder has no known explanation. Here the sample has 150,000 or so clones; about nine tenths occur a single time. The ten largest clones represent approximately 13% of the sample. What the time point label conveys for this sample: blood 2 weeks post-SBRT. Per the publication, the treatment or condition label means: 15 Gy SBRT to primary tumor, nephrectomy 4 weeks later. The source was blood, collected from a patient whose treatment included radiotherapy and nephrectomy. The receptors stem from a woman aged 50 to 65 with renal cell carcinoma.

The V call is TRBV9, the J call TRBJ2-7, with D possibly matching TRBD1 (6 bases). This CDR3 is 13 amino acids long. CDR1 is SGDLS, CDR2 YYNGEE, per germline. Trimming stripped 0 bases from V and 6 bases from J, with 10 bases between. The CDR3 DNA is TGTGCCAGCAGCGTAGGGACAGTGGGCGAGCAGTACTTC. Translation gives CASSVGTVGEQYF. The variable domain in full, completed from reference TRBV9 and TRBJ2-7, reads DSGVTQTPKHLITATGQRVTLRCSPRSGDLSVYWYQQSLDQGLQFLIQYYNGEERAKGNILERFSAQQFPDLHSELNLSSLELGDSALYFCASSVGTVGEQYFGPGTRLTVT.

In DNA form, the CDR3 reads TGTGCCAGCAGCCCTCACACAGAGAACTCCTACGAGCAGTACTTC. It is translated as CASSPHTENSYEQYF. This chain connects TRBV4-2 to TRBJ2-7; D remains ambiguous. Germline V CDR1 and CDR2: LGHNA, YNFKEQ. This CDR3 is 15 amino acids long. V dropped 4 bases and J dropped 0 bases, with 13 bases sitting between them.

The chain recombines TRBV6-5 with TRBJ1-6; D unresolved. Deletions cut 3 bases from V and 7 bases from J, with 13 bases between. This CDR3 region has 15 residues. In germline, CDR1 is MNHEY, CDR2 SVGAGI. The CDR3 spells CASSYTGSWNSPLHF. The CDR3 region has the DNA TGTGCCAGCAGTTATACGGGATCATGGAATTCACCCCTCCACTTT.

The chain is built from TRBV14 and TRBJ1-2; D is ambiguous. V was trimmed by 4 bases and J by 8 bases, leaving 14 bases between them. This CDR3 contains 13 residues. CDR1 is SGHDN and CDR2 is FVKESK in the germline V gene. The CDR3 nucleotides are TGTGCCAGCAGCCTGCTCCCAGGAGACGGCTACACCTTC. Protein sequence: CASSLLPGDGYTF.

V usage is TRBV7-2 and J usage is TRBJ1-2; no definite D call. The V end lost 1 base, the J end lost 4 bases, and 16 bases lay between the germline ends. From germline, CDR1 is SGHTA and CDR2 FQGNSA. This CDR3 is built from 16 residues. CDR3 DNA: TGTGCCAGCAGCTTAGAGACGGCTATTCCTGCCTATGGCTACACCTTC. Its translation: CASSLETAIPAYGYTF.

This chain uses TRBV5-4 with TRBJ2-3; D unresolved. Deletions cut 1 base from V and 4 bases from J, with 7 bases between. Germline V gene sequence: CDR1 SGHNT, CDR2 YYREEE (reference sequence). CDR3 length equals 13 residues. CDR3 DNA: TGTGCCAGCAGCTTGACAAAGGCAGATACGCAGTATTTT. Protein: CASSLTKADTQYF.

The rearrangement joins TRBV2 to TRBJ1-3, with unresolved D. Trimming stripped 4 bases from V and 1 base from J, with 8 bases between. The CDR3 runs 14 residues. The germline gives CDR1 SNHLY, CDR2 FYNNEI. CDR3 in amino acids: CASSVEGSGNTIYF. The DNA of the CDR3 is TGTGCCAGCAGTGTAGAGGGTTCTGGAAACACCATATATTTT.

The chain links TRBV29-1 to TRBJ1-1, with 7 bases aligning to TRBD1. CDR1 is SQVTM and CDR2 is ANQGSEA in the germline V gene. The CDR3 sequence is 14 residues long. Losses at the gene ends were 4 bases for V and 0 bases for J; bases not matched to a gene: 5. The CDR3 region has the DNA TGCAGCGTTGTGGACAGGACTTTGAACACTGAAGCTTTCTTT. This sequence encodes CSVVDRTLNTEAFF. Full variable domain (outside the CDR3, taken from reference TRBV29-1 and TRBJ1-1): SAVISQKPSRDICQRGTSLTIQCQVDSQVTMMFWYRQQPGQSLTLIATANQGSEATYESGFVIDKFPISRPNLTFSTLTVSNMSPEDSSIYLCSVVDRTLNTEAFFGQGTRLTVV.

The rearrangement uses TRBV4-1 and TRBJ1-5, with D uncertain. Per germline, CDR1 MGHRA and CDR2 YSYEKL. This CDR3 contains 15 residues. Between the trimmed V and J ends, which lost 1 base and 5 bases, there was a span of 12 bases. The CDR3 reads CASSQVPGFDQPQHF. The CDR3 DNA reads as TGCGCCAGCAGCCAAGTCCCGGGGTTCGATCAGCCCCAGCATTTT.

This rearrangement joins TRBV4-1 to TRBJ1-5, with a tentative D call TRBD1 (6 bases). Looked up from germline, CDR1 is MGHRA and CDR2 is YSYEKL. Between the trimmed V and J ends, which lost 0 bases and 9 bases, there was a span of 15 bases. This CDR3 spans 15 amino acids. CDR3 residues: CASSQEPRGKGPQHF. As DNA, the CDR3 is TGCGCCAGCAGCCAAGAGCCCAGGGGAAAAGGGCCCCAGCATTTT.

V and J are TRBV7-2 and TRBJ2-3; the D is unclear. Per germline, CDR1 SGHTA and CDR2 FQGNSA. V gave up 2 bases and J gave up 0 bases, with 9 bases separating them. CDR3 length equals 15 residues. CDR3 bases: TGTGCCAGCAGCTTATCCGGTCCAAGCACAGATACGCAGTATTTT. This gives the protein CASSLSGPSTDTQYF.

The chain combines TRBV2 with TRBJ1-2; D is perhaps TRBD1 (6 bases). V lost 4 bases, J lost 9 bases, and 9 bases lay in between. The germline V gene encodes CDR1 SNHLY and CDR2 FYNNEI. The CDR3 contains 11 residues. DNA of the CDR3: TGTGCCAGCAGTGGGACAGCTAGCTACACCTTC. Amino acids: CASSGTASYTF. Full variable domain (outside the CDR3, taken from reference TRBV2 and TRBJ1-2): EPEVTQTPSHQVTQMGQEVILRCVPISNHLYFYWYRQILGQKVEFLVSFYNNEISEKSEIFDDQFSVERPDGSNFTLKIRSTKLEDSAMYFCASSGTASYTFGSGTRLTVV.

This sequence joins TRBV9 and TRBJ2-2; D not certain. V was shortened by 0 bases and J by 0 bases, with 6 bases between the two germline ends. Germline loops: CDR1 SGDLS, CDR2 YYNGEE. The CDR3 loop spans 15 amino acids. The CDR3 region has the DNA TGTGCCAGCAGCGTAGGGCCCGCGAACACCGGGGAGCTGTTTTTT. Translating it yields CASSVGPANTGELFF.

This clone was recorded once. The chain carries TRBV15 and TRBJ2-1; weak D call: TRBD2 (6 bases). Germline V gene sequence: CDR1 LNHNV, CDR2 YYDKDF (reference sequence). This CDR3 spans 13 amino acids. Trimming took off 0 bases at V and 6 bases at J, with 6 bases between the two ends. CDR3 residues: CATSREGGNEQFF. The CDR3 bases are TGTGCCACCAGCAGAGAGGGGGGCAATGAGCAGTTCTTC.